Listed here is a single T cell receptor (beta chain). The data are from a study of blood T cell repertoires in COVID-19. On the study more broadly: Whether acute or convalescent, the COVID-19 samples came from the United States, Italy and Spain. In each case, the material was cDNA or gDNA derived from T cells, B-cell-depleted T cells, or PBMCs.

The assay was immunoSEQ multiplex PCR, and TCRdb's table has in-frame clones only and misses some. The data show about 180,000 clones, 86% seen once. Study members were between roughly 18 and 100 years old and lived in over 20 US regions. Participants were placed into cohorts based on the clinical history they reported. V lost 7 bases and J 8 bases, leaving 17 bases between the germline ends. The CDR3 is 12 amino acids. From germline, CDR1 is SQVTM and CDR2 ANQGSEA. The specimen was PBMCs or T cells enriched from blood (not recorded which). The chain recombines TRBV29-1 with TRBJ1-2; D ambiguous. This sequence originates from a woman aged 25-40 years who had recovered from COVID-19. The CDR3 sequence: CSAVGGRMGYTF. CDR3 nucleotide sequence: TGCAGCGCCGTCGGTGGGCGAATGGGCTACACCTTC.